The 3 T cell receptor beta chains given below trace back to one sample, sequenced in a study of preoperative IRX-2 immunotherapy in early breast cancer (dated by TCRdb to about 2019). The library relied on the immunoSEQ multiplex PCR assay. TCRdb obtained this table from immuneACCESS and retained in-frame rearrangements with V and J assigned. These tables miss some clones; where compared with another copy, unresolved V genes account for less than half of the shortfall, and the remainder is unexplained. This sample gives approximately 5,500 clones in total; around 64% of them show up just once. In total, the top ten clones hold approximately 10% of the sample. The sample's treatment or condition label, in plain terms: preoperative locoregional IRX-2 cytokine immunotherapy. Material: tumor tissue, obtained before IRX-2 immunotherapy. The source of these receptors is a human donor with breast cancer.

The V and J genes are TRBV19 and TRBJ1-4; 10 positions match TRBD1. Trimming removed 5 bases from V and 8 bases from J; junction bases left unmatched: 11. CDR1 and CDR2 from the germline V gene are LNHDA and SQIVND (reference sequence). The CDR3 sequence is 16 residues long. The CDR3 reads CASSLLSGTGDEKLFF. The CDR3, as DNA: TGTGCCAGTAGTCTCTTAAGTGGGACAGGGGACGAAAAACTGTTTTTT.

This chain uses TRBV6-8 with TRBJ2-1, with 11 nucleotides matching TRBD1. Germline assignment: CDR1 MNHGY and CDR2 SAAAGT. Trimming at V came to 2 bases and at J to 7 bases, leaving 10 bases not matched to a gene. There are 17 residues in the CDR3. The CDR3 DNA follows: TGTGCCAGCAGTTACGCCATAGGACAGGGGGCTACGAATGAGCAGTTCTTC. This translates into CASSYAIGQGATNEQFF.

This clone was recorded a few times. The V call is TRBV28, the J call TRBJ1-2; 8 nucleotides match TRBD1. This CDR3 spans 15 amino acids. Trimming took 6 bases from V and 5 from J; bases not matched to a gene: 11. Germline CDR1 MDHEN, CDR2 SYDVKM. The DNA of the CDR3 is TGTGCCAGCAGCCCACAGGGGGGTGATAAGTATGGCTACACCTTC. This sequence encodes CASSPQGGDKYGYTF.